The sequence of this T cell receptor beta chain was determined in a study of T cells after posttransplantation cyclophosphamide. Findings and limits, study-wide: Recipient CMV seropositivity and CMV reactivation strongly tracked TRB clonality. Donor-recipient repertoire similarity was low at 1-2 months, rising over year one. TRB overlap between skin or GI tissue T cells and blood was limited.

Measured with immunoSEQ multiplex PCR; TCRdb has only the in-frame clones, and not every one. The sample holds tens of thousands of clones, and no clone turns up only once. This clone occurred many times. The antigen is undetermined. The receptor was derived from a man aged 30 to 39 in good health and a related stem cell transplant donor. Specimen: PBMCs.

The CDR3 is CASNGQPNTEAFF. DNA for the CDR3: TGTGCCAGCAACGGACAACCCAACACTGAAGCTTTCTTT. The chain combines TRBV28 with TRBJ1-1; tentative D call: TRBD1 (5 bases). V gave up 7 bases and J gave up 2 bases, with 11 bases separating them. The CDR3 has 13 amino acids. Germline V lookup: CDR1 MDHEN, CDR2 SYDVKM. The variable domain in full, completed from reference TRBV28 and TRBJ1-1, reads DVKVTQSSRYLVKRTGEKVFLECVQDMDHENMFWYRQDPGLGLRLIYFSYDVKMKEKGDIPEGYSVSREKKERFSLILESASTNQTSMYLCASNGQPNTEAFFGQGTRLTVV.